This TCR beta chain was captured in a study of cytomegalovirus exposure and HLA in healthy donors (dated by TCRdb to about 2017). Notes on the research overall: An earlier analysis of fewer than 750 of the donors reported around 280 Gb of sequence data and 117 million unique TCR beta sequences obtained from 150 million to 200 million T cells. Of the 300 to 450 genotyped donors, 65% to 90% fell in the genetic ancestry cluster associated with self-reported Caucasian donors. Among about 390 genotyped donors of the cohort, an average of about 240,000 unique TCR beta nucleotide sequences were sequenced per donor, around 20% of them non-productive. An early release covering about 600 HLA-typed donors comprised about 300 gigabases of sequencing data and roughly 86 million unique TCR sequences. Roughly five DR-DQ haplotypes were handled as single units for association and clustering, since linkage in the cohort was strong. Alongside the repertoire data, information on donor age, sex, ethnicity and CMV serostatus was compiled. The study aimed to test whether signatures of past pathogen exposure could be identified by cataloging public T cell receptors. High-throughput TCR immunosequencing, statistical association of individual TCRs with disease status, and machine learning were combined to predict cytomegalovirus infection status. All discovery cohort repertoires had been generated on a single sequencing platform. To decide whether each TCR beta V gene segment behaved as functional or pseudogenic, an earlier analysis of approximately 620 of the donors relied on high-throughput TCR beta sequencing. Typing coverage varied by locus: about 629-630 donors for A, B, C, DRB1 and DQB1; approximately 520 for DQA1; approximately 570 for DPA1; 400 to 480 for DPB1. A later analysis re-analyzed previously published TCR beta repertoires from 660 or so donors and added high-resolution HLA genotyping to study TCR occurrence patterns. Rather than drawing on any new phenotypic data, the later analysis identified candidate immune exposures from TCR beta sequences and the way those sequences occurred across donors. Both class I and class II loci were covered by HLA typing, at four-digit resolution. Genome-wide SNP genotypes for about three fifths of the roughly 700 donors were used in a later genetic analysis, which treated that subset as a discovery cohort. Along with the roughly 610-subject first cohort, a separate validation cohort of 120 different subjects was used. The T cell repertoires of 666 subjects were profiled by immunosequencing and related to cytomegalovirus serostatus.

Details on this clone: Its antigen is not yet known. No per-base quality is available; no much larger clone lies one base away.

Library preparation was by the immunoSEQ multiplex PCR assay. The multiplex PCR relied on a mix of 60 forward primers for TCR Vbeta segments and 13 reverse primers for TCR Jbeta segments. A multiplex PCR assay on genomic DNA amplified the CDR3 region of rearranged TCR beta genes. On the Illumina HiSeq System, the amplified TCR beta libraries were sequenced as 87-base-pair reads. The authors' pipeline ran thus. In a later analysis, tens of millions of unique TCR beta chains were counted across the approximately 640 repertoires, and roughly 10 million of these chains were shared by at least two donors. Raw reads were error-corrected and collapsed into unique sequences with a nearest-neighbor algorithm that merged closely related sequences to remove PCR and sequencing errors. Alignment of CDR3 sequences to IMGT reference sequences was used to assign V, D and J gene segments. Each retained sequence needed at least a six-nucleotide match to both a V gene segment and a J gene segment. A rearrangement counted as productive if the CDR3 had no stop codons and remained in frame with V and J, and every other rearrangement counted as non-productive. Following IMGT convention, CDR3 was defined as the stretch from the second conserved V-encoded cysteine to the conserved J-encoded phenylalanine. Sequences without an unambiguous match to a single V gene segment were excluded from the earlier analysis of a few hundred of the donors. In an earlier analysis of roughly 600 of the donors, a V segment was called functional when productive rearrangements were above 56.7%, and segregating when the standard deviation between donors exceeded 5%. A statistical classification framework was built for diagnosing cytomegalovirus status from the catalog of TCR beta chain sequences. In a later analysis, V and J genes were assigned by comparing TCR nucleotide sequences against IMGT/GENE-DB human TR gene sequences. The TCRdist pipeline was used in a later analysis to assign CDR3 sequences and most-parsimonious VDJ recombination scenarios. In a later analysis, each TCR beta chain was defined by its CDR3 amino acid sequence together with its V-gene family, and reads without a unique V-gene family were excluded. In a later analysis, 450 to 600 highly shared, low-generation-probability nucleotide sequences were removed to address suspected cross-contamination and a sequencing artifact. A later analysis calculated a clonal expansion index for each public chain from normalized within-repertoire ranks of inferred template counts. In a later analysis, generation probabilities were computed using a VDJ recombination model fitted to out-of-frame rearrangements, and the results were checked against IGoR. A later analysis scored TCR-TCR, TCR-HLA and TCR-CMV co-occurrence with hypergeometric tests, applying a repertoire-size bias correction to TCR pairs. A later analysis estimated false discovery rates by permuting HLA or CMV assignments 20 times. In a later analysis, co-occurring TCRs were grouped using DBSCAN, and TCRdist sequence similarity was added for clustering within HLA-allele-positive subsets. Repertoires with fewer than 30,000 or more than 120,000 public chains were left out of co-occurrence clustering, as were a few repertoires with anomalous nucleotide sharing. Held by TCRdb, this immuneACCESS table contains in-frame sequences only and omits some clones. Under half of the omission traces to an unresolved V gene where checked; the cause of the rest is unknown. Clone size and V and J calls were adopted from that table, with D and trimming inferred from the DNA. In this sample the table shows roughly 120,000 clones, over 60% of which occur a single time. The top ten clones comprise 4.8% of the sample.

The cohort comprised hundreds of healthy bone marrow donors. Cohort members were all nominally healthy when sampled, although unrecorded immune exposures were likely present. The donor was CMV seropositive and belonged to the group of over 250 seropositive cohort members. Every donor gave a peripheral blood sample, and the peripheral blood mononuclear cells from that sample were used for TCR beta sequencing. The Qiagen DNeasy Blood Extraction Kit was used to extract genomic DNA from the blood cell samples. Overall results and qualifications from the work: About 17 rarely observed V segments, including chromosome 9 orphons, were excluded from the earlier analysis of several hundred of the donors because counts were too low. Because some donors lacked HLA typing at each locus, the association tests relied only on the typed subset. Cytomegalovirus status was reported to be diagnosed by the classifier with high specificity and sensitivity in both the original and validation cohorts. A total of 150 to 200 TCR beta chains were listed by the study as associated with cytomegalovirus. According to a later genetic analysis, donors in an Asian-associated ancestry cluster had fewer N-insertions in productive TCRs than the approximately 670-donor mean. Correlated functional status among segregating V segments might reflect linkage disequilibrium, but an unknown experimental factor could not be ruled out. Compared with equally common non-associated chains, HLA-associated TCR beta chains in a later analysis were more clonally expanded and had lower generation probabilities. Immune exposure information for the cohort was limited to CMV serostatus. In a later analysis, several top co-occurrence clusters were reported to appear linked to parvovirus B19, influenza, CMV and Epstein-Barr virus. In this cohort, only TCR beta chains were sequenced, and detectable features were limited by the absence of alpha or paired-chain data. The presence/absence analyses assumed that sequencing depth was roughly uniform across donors, and that assumption may not be true. Three of the identified cytomegalovirus-associated TCR beta chains were confirmed in vitro to be specific for cytomegalovirus antigens. A later analysis found that most CMV-associated TCR beta chains appeared HLA-restricted, with HLA associations seemingly driven largely by CMV exposure. A further reported finding was that TCR beta sequences accurately predicted the HLA-A and HLA-B alleles for most subjects in the first cohort. While some public TCRs were present in many individuals, most TCR sequences turned up only very rarely across donors. Assigning TCR associations to individual alleles was difficult when HLA alleles, especially DR and DQ, strongly co-occurred. A cluster of highly shared sequence variants was judged likely to be a technical artifact of the sequencing pipeline. In a later analysis, the rate of TCR association differed among HLA loci, with DRB1 alleles having the most associated TCRs and HLA-C alleles having the fewest. At a false discovery rate of 0.05, a later analysis linked some 17,000 TCR beta sequences to specific HLA alleles. Broadly in line with IMGT annotations, most TCR beta V segments showed up in productive rearrangements about 87% or about 30% of the time in an earlier analysis of several hundred of the donors. It was suggested by the authors that the approach could potentially be generalized to other disease states and immunological phenotypes. V-gene and J-gene trimming of TCR beta chains was associated with a missense DCLRE1C variant in a later genetic analysis, and the association was replicated in an independent cohort.

Sequences were obtained from PBMCs. This TCR came from a man aged 25 to 40 in good health and CMV-seropositive.

The CDR3 protein: CASSELSRANSPLHF. The nucleotide sequence is given as TGTGCCAGCAGCGAACTCTCGAGGGCGAATTCACCCCTCCACTTT. The rearranged segments are TRBV2 and TRBJ1-6, with no confidently assigned D gene. Including cysteine and phenylalanine, the CDR3 has 15 amino acids. Only the CDR3 portion is preserved as DNA: 45 bases, with reading frame beginning at the first base. A distance of 16 bases separates the germline ends of V and J, which lose 6 bases and 7 bases respectively. Taken from the germline V gene, the CDR1 and CDR2 loops are SNHLY and FYNNEI.